Shown below are 14 T cell receptor beta chains from a single sample sequenced in a study of T cells in Graves' hyperthyroidism and ophthalmopathy. Researchers amplified the TCR beta CDR3 regions from RNA transcripts. TCR CDR3 underwent first-round RT-PCR with the HTBI primer set. Each CDR3 protein gets one entry after TCRdb re-called the multiplex PCR reads with MiXCR. In the table there are approximately 590,000 distinct CDR3 sequences, about 45% of which are singletons. Sequenced: peripheral blood or thyroid tissue (not recorded which). These receptor sequences come from a woman aged 18-29 years with Graves' hyperthyroidism.

With respect to this clonotype: This likely comes from a read error, as the CDR3 has no conserved phenylalanine or tryptophan at its end. The chain employs TRBV19 and TRBJ1-1; a weak D match, TRBD1 (5 bases). V lost 5 bases, J lost 0 bases, and 16 bases lay in between. This CDR3 has 16 amino acids. Germline loops: CDR1 LNHDA, CDR2 SQIVND (reference sequence). CDR3 DNA: TGTGCCAGTAGTGGCGCGGGGGGGGGGATGAACACTGAAGCTTTCCTT. It yields the protein CASSGAGGGMNTEAFL.

There are a few counts of this clonotype. The rearrangement joins TRBV6-6 to TRBJ1-1; D is possibly TRBD1 (6 bases). Germline CDR1 reads MNHNY; CDR2 reads SVGAGI (reference sequence). V was cut by 4 bases and J by 5 bases, with 8 bases left in between. The CDR3 loop spans 12 amino acids. CDR3 in amino acids: CASSFQGTEAFF. The CDR3 DNA sequence: TGTGCCAGCAGTTTTCAGGGGACTGAAGCTTTCTTT.

The chain employs TRBV2 and TRBJ1-1; 9 positions match TRBD1. The CDR3 contains 15 residues. V gave up 6 bases and J gave up 3 bases; unmatched junction bases: 8. Looked up from germline, CDR1 is SNHLY and CDR2 is FYNNEI. The CDR3 region is CASSLPRTGDTEAFF. CDR3 bases: TGTGCCAGCAGCCTACCGAGGACAGGGGACACTGAAGCTTTCTTT.

The rearrangement joins TRBV11-1 to TRBJ1-5; TRBD1 might be the D (5 bases). Germline CDR1 reads SGHAT; CDR2 reads FQDESV (reference sequence). V was trimmed by 2 bases and J by 1 base, leaving 15 bases between them. This CDR3 has 17 residues. In nucleotides, the CDR3 is TGTGCCAGCAGCTTATGGTCAGGGAGCCTAAGCAATCAGCCCCAGCATTTT. It is translated as CASSLWSGSLSNQPQHF.

The chain has TRBV2 and TRBJ1-2; 7 nucleotides agree with TRBD1. Germline CDR1 SNHLY, CDR2 FYNNEI. The ends lost 8 bases at V and 6 bases at J; junction bases unmatched: 9. The length of the CDR3 is 13 residues. The CDR3 here is CASSRQGRDGYTF. CDR3 nucleotides: TGTGCCAGCTCAAGACAGGGCCGAGATGGCTACACCTTC.

This clonotype has just a few counts. The gene calls are TRBV19 and TRBJ2-6; 8 nucleotides agree with TRBD2. This CDR3 contains 17 residues. V trimming: 10 bases; J trimming: 1 base; junction bases outside the gene matches: 12. The germline V gene encodes CDR1 LNHDA and CDR2 SQIVND (reference sequence). CDR3 in DNA: TGTGCCACTACGACGACAGGCGGGAGGTCTGGGGCCAACGTCCTGACTTTC. This gives the protein CATTTTGGRSGANVLTF.

The chain has TRBV20-1 and TRBJ2-7; no firm D call. Germline V gene data show CDR1 as DFQATT and CDR2 as SNEGSKA (reference sequence). This CDR3 comprises 13 residues. V was pared by 3 bases and J by 2 bases, with 11 bases between. CDR3 in DNA: TGCAGTGCTAGTGACGGAACTACCTACGAGCAGTACTTC. Amino acids: CSASDGTTYEQYF.

V usage is TRBV7-2 and J usage is TRBJ1-5; D is uncertain. The V end lost 6 bases, the J end lost 3 bases, and 9 bases lay between the germline ends. The CDR3 has 13 residues. Germline values: CDR1 SGHTA, CDR2 FQGNSA. The CDR3 region has the DNA TGTGCCAGCAGTCGGAGTGACAATCAGCCCCAGCATTTT. The encoded protein is CASSRSDNQPQHF. Full variable domain (remainder filled in from reference TRBV7-2 and TRBJ1-5): GAGVSQSPSNKVTEKGKDVELRCDPISGHTALYWYRQSLGQGLEFLIYFQGNSAPDKSGLPSDRFSAERTGGSVSTLTIQRTQQEDSAVYLCASSRSDNQPQHFGDGTRLSIL.

This chain links TRBV2 with TRBJ1-2; tentative D call: TRBD1 (6 bases). Germline loops: CDR1 SNHLY, CDR2 FYNNEI. This CDR3 has 13 amino acids. V lost 4 bases and J lost 4, with 10 bases in between. CDR3 coding DNA: TGTGCCAGCAGTGGGACAGCAATCTATGGCTACACCTTC. Encoded protein: CASSGTAIYGYTF.

Of note for this clonotype: Here the CDR3 omits its conserved ending phenylalanine or tryptophan, so a read error is the likely source. The chain employs TRBV20-1 and TRBJ1-1, with a tentative D call TRBD1 (6 bases). V lost 0 bases to trimming and J lost 7 bases, with 15 bases between them. The CDR3 runs to 14 residues. The V gene's germline CDR1 is DFQATT and CDR2 SNEGSKA (reference sequence). The CDR3 region has the DNA TGCAGTGCTAGAGATGGCAGGGGTCGTGGTGAAGCTTTCCTT. It encodes CSARDGRGRGEAFL.

The chain has TRBV9 and TRBJ2-7; the match to TRBD1 covers 8 bases. This CDR3 spans 14 amino acids. The V and J ends lost 0 bases and 5 bases, in that order; junction bases with no gene match: 4. Germline values: CDR1 SGDLS, CDR2 YYNGEE. The CDR3 sequence: CASSVGTGPNEQYF. CDR3 DNA sequence: TGTGCCAGCAGCGTAGGGACAGGGCCGAACGAGCAGTACTTC.

This clonotype has more than one count but fewer than ten. The chain is built from TRBV14 and TRBJ1-2; no definite D call. The germline V and J ends were trimmed by 5 bases and 2 bases, with 9 bases remaining between them. Germline assignment: CDR1 SGHDN and CDR2 FVKESK. CDR3 length equals 13 residues. CDR3 bases: TGTGCCAGCAGCGTTGAACGGAACTATGGCTACACCTTC. Its translation is CASSVERNYGYTF.

This clonotype was picked up a small number of times. J is TRBJ1-6 and V is TRBV2, with 10 positions matching TRBD1. Losses at the gene ends were 5 bases for V and 9 bases for J; bases not matched to a gene: 4. The CDR3 sequence is 14 residues long. Germline assignment: CDR1 SNHLY and CDR2 FYNNEI. In DNA form, the CDR3 reads TGTGCCAGCAGTACGACAGGGGGCGGTTCACCCCTCCACTTT. Its protein product is CASSTTGGGSPLHF.

Worth noting for this clonotype: One end of the junction varies from germline; a read error may be responsible. This chain connects TRBV6-5 to TRBJ1-4; D is ambiguous. The V gene's germline CDR1 is MNHEY and CDR2 SVGAGI. The CDR3 covers 14 residues. The CDR3 nucleotides read TGTGCCATCAGTTACTTAGGTACTAATGAAAAACTGTTTTTT. It yields the protein CAISYLGTNEKLFF.